This T cell receptor beta chain was captured in a study of blood T cell repertoires in COVID-19. In the original processing: Estimation of nucleated cell counts was performed using reference gene primer amplification. This table comes from immunoSEQ multiplex PCR, and its TCRdb copy is limited to in-frame clones, with some not included. D and trimming were read from the DNA, whereas the V and J calls and clone size are those reported in that table. The table records around 72,000 clones, roughly 87% of them present only once. Germline assignment: CDR1 SGHTA and CDR2 FQGNSA. The V gene lost 5 bases and the J gene lost 2 bases, with 27 bases spanning the gap. The CDR3 has 19 amino acids.

The chain couples TRBV7-2 to TRBJ2-5; TRBD1 is a possible D gene (5 bases). This TCR came from a man aged 45-65 years with acute or convalescent COVID-19. The source material was peripheral blood. DNA of the CDR3: TGTGCCAGCAGCCCCCCCTGGCCGGACACACGGTCTCGGCAAGAGACCCAGTACTTC. It encodes CASSPPWPDTRSRQETQYF.